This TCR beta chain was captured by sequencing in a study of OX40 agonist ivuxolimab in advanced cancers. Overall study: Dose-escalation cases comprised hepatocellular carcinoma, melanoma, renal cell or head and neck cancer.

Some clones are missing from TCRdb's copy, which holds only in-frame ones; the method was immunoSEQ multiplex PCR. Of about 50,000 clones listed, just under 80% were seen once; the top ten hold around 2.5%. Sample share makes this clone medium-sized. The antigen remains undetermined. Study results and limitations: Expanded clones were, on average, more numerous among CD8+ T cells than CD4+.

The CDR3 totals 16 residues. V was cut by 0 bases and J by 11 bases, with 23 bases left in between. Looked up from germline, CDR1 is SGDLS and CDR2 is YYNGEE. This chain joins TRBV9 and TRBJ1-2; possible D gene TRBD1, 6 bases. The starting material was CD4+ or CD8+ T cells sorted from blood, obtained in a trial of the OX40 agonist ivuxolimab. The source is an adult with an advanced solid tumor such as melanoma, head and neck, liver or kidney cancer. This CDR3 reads CASSVALAGALRRYTF. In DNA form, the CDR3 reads TGTGCCAGCAGCGTAGCTTTGGCAGGGGCTTTACGGCGATACACCTTC.